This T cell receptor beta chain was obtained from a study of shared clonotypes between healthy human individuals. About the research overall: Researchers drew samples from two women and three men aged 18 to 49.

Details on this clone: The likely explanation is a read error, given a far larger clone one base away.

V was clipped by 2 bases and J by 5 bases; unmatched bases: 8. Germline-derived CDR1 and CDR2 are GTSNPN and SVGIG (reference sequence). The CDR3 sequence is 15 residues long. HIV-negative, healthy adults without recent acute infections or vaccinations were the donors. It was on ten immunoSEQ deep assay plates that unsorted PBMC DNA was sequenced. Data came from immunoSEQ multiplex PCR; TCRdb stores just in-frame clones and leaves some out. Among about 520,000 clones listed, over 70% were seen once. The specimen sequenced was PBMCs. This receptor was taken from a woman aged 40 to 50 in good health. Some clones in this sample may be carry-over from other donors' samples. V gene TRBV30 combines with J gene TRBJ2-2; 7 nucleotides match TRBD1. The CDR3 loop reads CAWSMTTGRTGELFF. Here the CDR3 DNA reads TGTGCCTGGAGTATGACGACAGGGCGTACCGGGGAGCTGTTTTTT.